In this sample, the clone carrying this T cell receptor (beta chain) turned up many times. The antigen is undetermined. This CDR3 has 16 amino acids. V was clipped by 5 bases and J by 8 bases; unmatched bases: 11. Looked up from germline, CDR1 is SGHNT and CDR2 is YENEEA. The sample originates from a study of T-cell reconstitution after alpha-beta-depleted transplantation in children. General study results and limits: Newly produced T cells mostly accounted for T-cell counts and diversity one year post-transplant. Reportedly, only several hundred clones from non-depleted graft cells drove alpha-beta T-cell counts at about two months. Recipient T cells and thymic progenitors that survived gave rise to the high TCRbeta diversity observed at day 60 in some patients.

The TCRbeta library incorporated unique molecular identifiers. TCRdb used MiXCR to reprocess the PCR reads, holding one entry per CDR3 protein. The sample consists of 150,000 to 250,000 distinct CDR3 sequences, 5.5% to 7% of them appearing once. The material was PBMCs, obtained before TCRalphabeta/CD19-depleted stem cell transplant. The gene calls are TRBV11-3 and TRBJ2-1; 11 bases line up with TRBD2. The sequence derives from a girl under three years old with combined immunodeficiency, due to receive a stem cell transplant. The CDR3 protein is CASSLITSGSEDEQFF. Here the CDR3 DNA reads TGTGCCAGCAGCCTTATTACTAGCGGGAGTGAGGATGAGCAGTTCTTC.